Detailed here is one T cell receptor beta chain. Original data processing: Researchers report that nucleated cell counts were estimated from reference gene primer amplification. Using immunoSEQ multiplex PCR, the repertoire was profiled, and TCRdb retains in-frame clones only, with some absent. Clone size and the V and J calls come from that table; the DNA yielded D and trimming. The sample has 120,000 or so clones; more than 90% are singletons. This entry comes from a study of blood T cell repertoires in COVID-19. Germline values: CDR1 SGHAT, CDR2 FQNNGV. The junction had 6 bases not matched to a gene; V was cut back by 5 bases and J by 3 bases. This CDR3 contains 17 residues.

Specimen: peripheral blood. V gene TRBV11-2 combines with J gene TRBJ2-5; 16 bases align to TRBD2. This sequence originates from a man in his forties or fifties with active COVID-19. This CDR3 reads CASSLGLAGGPKETQYF. The CDR3 DNA sequence: TGTGCCAGCAGCCTGGGACTAGCGGGGGGGCCGAAAGAGACCCAGTACTTC.